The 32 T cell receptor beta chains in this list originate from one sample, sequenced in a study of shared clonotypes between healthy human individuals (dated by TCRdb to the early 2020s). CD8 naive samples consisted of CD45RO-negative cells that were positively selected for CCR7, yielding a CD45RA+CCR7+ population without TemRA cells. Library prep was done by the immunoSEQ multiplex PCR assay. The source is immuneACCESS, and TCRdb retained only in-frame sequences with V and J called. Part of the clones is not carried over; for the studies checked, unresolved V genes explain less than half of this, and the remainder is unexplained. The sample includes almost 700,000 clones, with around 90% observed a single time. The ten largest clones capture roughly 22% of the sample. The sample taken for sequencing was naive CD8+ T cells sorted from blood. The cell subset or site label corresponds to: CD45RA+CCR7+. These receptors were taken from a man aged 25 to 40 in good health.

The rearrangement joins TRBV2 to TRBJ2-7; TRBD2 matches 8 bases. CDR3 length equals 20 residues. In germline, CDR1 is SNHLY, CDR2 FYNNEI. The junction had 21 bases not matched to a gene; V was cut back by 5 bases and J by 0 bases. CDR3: CASSQTGPFTTSGFSYEQYF. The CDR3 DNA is TGTGCCAGCAGTCAAACAGGGCCCTTTACCACTAGCGGTTTCTCCTACGAGCAGTACTTC.

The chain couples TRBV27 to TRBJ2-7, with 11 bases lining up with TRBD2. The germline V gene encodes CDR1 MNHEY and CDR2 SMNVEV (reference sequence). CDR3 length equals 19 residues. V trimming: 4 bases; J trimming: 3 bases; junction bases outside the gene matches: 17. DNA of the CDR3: TGTGCCAGCAGTTCTCAGACTAGCGGGAACCCCAAGCGATTCTACGAGCAGTACTTC. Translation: CASSSQTSGNPKRFYEQYF.

The CDR3 nucleotides read TGCGCCAGCAGCCATATAGCGGGAGTCAATGAGCAGTTCTTC. It translates to CASSHIAGVNEQFF. This chain connects TRBV4-1 to TRBJ2-1, with 9 bases that match TRBD2. The germline V gene has CDR1 MGHRA and CDR2 YSYEKL. After removal of 3 bases from V and 6 bases from J, the junction contained 3 bases not matched to a gene. This CDR3 contains 14 residues.

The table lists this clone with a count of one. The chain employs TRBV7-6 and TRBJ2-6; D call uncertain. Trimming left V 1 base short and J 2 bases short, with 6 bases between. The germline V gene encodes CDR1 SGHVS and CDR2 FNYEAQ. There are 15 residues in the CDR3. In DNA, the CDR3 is TGTGCCAGCAGCTTAGGGCATACTGGGGCCAACGTCCTGACTTTC. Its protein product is CASSLGHTGANVLTF.

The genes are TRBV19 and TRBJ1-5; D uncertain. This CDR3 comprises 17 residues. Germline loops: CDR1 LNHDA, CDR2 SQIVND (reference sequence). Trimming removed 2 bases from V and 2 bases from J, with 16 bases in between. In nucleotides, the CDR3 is TGTGCCAGTAGTATAAGCGCTGGAGTTTTTGGCAATCAGCCCCAGCATTTT. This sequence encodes CASSISAGVFGNQPQHF.

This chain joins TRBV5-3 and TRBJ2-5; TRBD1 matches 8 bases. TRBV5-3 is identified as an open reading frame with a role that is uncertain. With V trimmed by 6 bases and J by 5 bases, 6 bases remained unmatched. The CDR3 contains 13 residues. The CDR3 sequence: CARTRGLWETQYF. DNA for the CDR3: TGTGCCAGAACCAGGGGGCTTTGGGAGACCCAGTACTTC.

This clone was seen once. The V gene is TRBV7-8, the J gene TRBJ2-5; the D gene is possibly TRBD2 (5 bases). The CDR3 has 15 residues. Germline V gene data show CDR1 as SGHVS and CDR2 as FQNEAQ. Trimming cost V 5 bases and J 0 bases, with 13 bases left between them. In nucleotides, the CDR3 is TGTGCCAGCAGCCCCGTTGGGGAGCACCAAGAGACCCAGTACTTC. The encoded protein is CASSPVGEHQETQYF.

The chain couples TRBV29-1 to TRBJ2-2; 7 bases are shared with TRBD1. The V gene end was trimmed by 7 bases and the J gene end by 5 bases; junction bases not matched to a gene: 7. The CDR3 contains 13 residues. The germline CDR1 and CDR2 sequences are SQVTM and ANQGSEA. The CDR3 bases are TGCAGCGCCGCACCGACAGGGACCGGGGAGCTGTTTTTT. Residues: CSAAPTGTGELFF.

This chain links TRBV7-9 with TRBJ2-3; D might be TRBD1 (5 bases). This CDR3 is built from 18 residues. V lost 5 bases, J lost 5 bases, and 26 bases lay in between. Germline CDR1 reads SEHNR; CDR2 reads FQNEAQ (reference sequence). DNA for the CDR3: TGTGCCAGCAGCACTATGGCGGATGACAGACATTACTTAGATACGCAGTATTTT. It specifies CASSTMADDRHYLDTQYF.

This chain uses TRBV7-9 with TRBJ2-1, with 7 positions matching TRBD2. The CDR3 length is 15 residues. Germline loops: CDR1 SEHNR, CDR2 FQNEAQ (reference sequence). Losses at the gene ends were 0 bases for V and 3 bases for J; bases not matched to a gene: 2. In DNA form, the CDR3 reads TGTGCCAGCAGCTTAGCGGGGGGGAACTACAATGAGCAGTTCTTC. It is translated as CASSLAGGNYNEQFF.

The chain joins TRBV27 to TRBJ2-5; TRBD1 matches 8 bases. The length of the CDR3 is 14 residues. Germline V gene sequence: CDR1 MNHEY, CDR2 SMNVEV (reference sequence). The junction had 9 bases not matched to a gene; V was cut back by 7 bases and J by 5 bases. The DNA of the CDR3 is TGTGCCAGCAACCGGGCAGGGGGCAGGGAGACCCAGTACTTC. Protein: CASNRAGGRETQYF.

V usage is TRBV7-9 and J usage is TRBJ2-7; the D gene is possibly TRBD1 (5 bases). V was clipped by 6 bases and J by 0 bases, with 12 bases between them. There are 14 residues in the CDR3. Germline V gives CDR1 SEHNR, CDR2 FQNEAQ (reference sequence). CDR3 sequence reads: CASSSDSGSYEQYF. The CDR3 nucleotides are TGTGCCAGCAGTTCCGACAGTGGCTCCTACGAGCAGTACTTC.

The CDR3 loop is CASSFGGYEQYF. For the CDR3, the DNA is TGTGCCAGCAGCTTCGGGGGCTACGAGCAGTACTTC. The chain combines TRBV5-6 with TRBJ2-7; D may be TRBD2 (6 bases). The length of the CDR3 is 12 residues. V lost 2 bases, J lost 3 bases, and 6 bases lay in between. CDR1 SGHDT and CDR2 YYEEEE come from the germline V gene.

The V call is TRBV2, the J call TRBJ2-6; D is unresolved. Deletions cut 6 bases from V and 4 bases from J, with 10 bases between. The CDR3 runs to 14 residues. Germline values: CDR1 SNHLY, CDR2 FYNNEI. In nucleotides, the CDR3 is TGTGCCAGCAGCCCAAAAGCCGGGGCCAACGTCCTGACTTTC. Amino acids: CASSPKAGANVLTF.

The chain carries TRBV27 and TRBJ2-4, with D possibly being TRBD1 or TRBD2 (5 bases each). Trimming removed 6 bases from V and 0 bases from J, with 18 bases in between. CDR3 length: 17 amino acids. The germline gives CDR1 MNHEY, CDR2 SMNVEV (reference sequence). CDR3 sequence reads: CASRPLGTSLAKNIQYF. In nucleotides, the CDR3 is TGTGCCAGCAGACCATTGGGGACGTCTTTAGCCAAAAACATTCAGTACTTC.

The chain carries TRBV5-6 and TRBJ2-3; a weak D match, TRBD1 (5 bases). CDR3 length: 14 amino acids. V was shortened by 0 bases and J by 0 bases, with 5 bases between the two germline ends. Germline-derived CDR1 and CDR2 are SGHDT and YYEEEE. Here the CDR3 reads CASSLEGSTDTQYF. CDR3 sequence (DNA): TGTGCCAGCAGCTTGGAGGGGAGCACAGATACGCAGTATTTT.

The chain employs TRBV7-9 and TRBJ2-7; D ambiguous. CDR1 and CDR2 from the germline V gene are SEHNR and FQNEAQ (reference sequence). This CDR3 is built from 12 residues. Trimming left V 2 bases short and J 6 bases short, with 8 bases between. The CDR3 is CASSLRDVEQYF. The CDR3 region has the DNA TGTGCCAGCAGCTTAAGGGATGTCGAGCAGTACTTC.

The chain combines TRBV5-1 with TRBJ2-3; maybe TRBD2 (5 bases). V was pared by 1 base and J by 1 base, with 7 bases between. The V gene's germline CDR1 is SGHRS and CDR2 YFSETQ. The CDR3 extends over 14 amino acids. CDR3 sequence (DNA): TGCGCCAGCAGCTTGCGGGAACGCACAGATACGCAGTATTTT. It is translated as CASSLRERTDTQYF.

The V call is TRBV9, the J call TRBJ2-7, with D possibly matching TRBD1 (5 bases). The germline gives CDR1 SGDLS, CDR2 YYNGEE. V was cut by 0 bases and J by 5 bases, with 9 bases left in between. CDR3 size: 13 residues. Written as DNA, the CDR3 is TGTGCCAGCAGCGTAGGGACATACAACGAGCAGTACTTC. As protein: CASSVGTYNEQYF.

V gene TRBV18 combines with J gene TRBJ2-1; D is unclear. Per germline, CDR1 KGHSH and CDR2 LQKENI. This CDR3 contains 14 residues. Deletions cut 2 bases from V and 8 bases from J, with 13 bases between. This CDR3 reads CASSPYPASHEQFF. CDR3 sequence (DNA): TGTGCCAGCTCACCATATCCAGCATCCCATGAGCAGTTCTTC.

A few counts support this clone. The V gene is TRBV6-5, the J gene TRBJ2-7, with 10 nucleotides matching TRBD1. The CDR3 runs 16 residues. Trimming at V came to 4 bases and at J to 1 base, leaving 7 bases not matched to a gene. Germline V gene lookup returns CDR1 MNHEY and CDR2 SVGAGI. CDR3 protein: CASSSTGGADSYEQYF. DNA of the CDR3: TGTGCCAGCAGTTCGACAGGGGGCGCGGATTCCTACGAGCAGTACTTC.

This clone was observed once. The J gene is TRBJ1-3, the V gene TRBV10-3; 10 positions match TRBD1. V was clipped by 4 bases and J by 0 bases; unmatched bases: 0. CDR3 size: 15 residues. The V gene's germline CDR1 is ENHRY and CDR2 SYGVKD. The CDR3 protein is CAISGDRGSGNTIYF. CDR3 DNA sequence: TGTGCCATCAGTGGGGACAGGGGCTCTGGAAACACCATATATTTT.

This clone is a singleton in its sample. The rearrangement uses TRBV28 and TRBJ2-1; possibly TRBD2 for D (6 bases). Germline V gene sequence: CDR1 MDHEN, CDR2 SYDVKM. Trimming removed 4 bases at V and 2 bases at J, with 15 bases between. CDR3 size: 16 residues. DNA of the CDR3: TGTGCCAGCAGTTCGCTGATGGGGAGGCCCTACAATGAGCAGTTCTTC. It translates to CASSSLMGRPYNEQFF.

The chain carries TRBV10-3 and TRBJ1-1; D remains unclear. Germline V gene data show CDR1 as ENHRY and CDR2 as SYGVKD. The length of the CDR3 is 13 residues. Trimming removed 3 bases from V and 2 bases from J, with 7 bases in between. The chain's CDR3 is CAISDTLNTEAFF. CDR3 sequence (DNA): TGTGCCATCAGTGATACACTTAACACTGAAGCTTTCTTT.

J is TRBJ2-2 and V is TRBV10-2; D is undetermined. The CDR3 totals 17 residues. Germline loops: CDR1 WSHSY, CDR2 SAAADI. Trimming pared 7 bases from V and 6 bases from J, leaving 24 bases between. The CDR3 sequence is CASIEVLGKGGAGELFF. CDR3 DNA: TGCGCCAGCATCGAAGTTCTAGGGAAGGGCGGCGCCGGGGAGCTGTTTTTT.

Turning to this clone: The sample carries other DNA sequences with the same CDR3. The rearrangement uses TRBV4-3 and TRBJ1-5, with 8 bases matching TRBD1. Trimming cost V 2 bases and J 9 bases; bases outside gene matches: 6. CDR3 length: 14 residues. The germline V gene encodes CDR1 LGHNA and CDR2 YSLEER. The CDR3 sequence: CASSQFQGAGPQHF. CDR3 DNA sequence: TGCGCCAGCAGCCAATTTCAGGGGGCAGGGCCCCAGCATTTT.

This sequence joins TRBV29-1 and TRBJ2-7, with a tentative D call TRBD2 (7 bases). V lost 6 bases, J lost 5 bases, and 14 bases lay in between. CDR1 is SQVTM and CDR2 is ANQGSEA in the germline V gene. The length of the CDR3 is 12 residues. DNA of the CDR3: TGCAGCGTATTAGGGGGGGCCCACGAGCAGTACTTC. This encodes CSVLGGAHEQYF.

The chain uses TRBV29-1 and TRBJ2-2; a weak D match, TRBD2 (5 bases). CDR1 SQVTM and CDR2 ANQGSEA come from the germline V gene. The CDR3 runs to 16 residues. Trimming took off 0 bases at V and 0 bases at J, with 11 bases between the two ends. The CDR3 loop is CSVEDPGDPNTGELFF. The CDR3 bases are TGCAGCGTTGAAGACCCCGGGGATCCGAACACCGGGGAGCTGTTTTTT.

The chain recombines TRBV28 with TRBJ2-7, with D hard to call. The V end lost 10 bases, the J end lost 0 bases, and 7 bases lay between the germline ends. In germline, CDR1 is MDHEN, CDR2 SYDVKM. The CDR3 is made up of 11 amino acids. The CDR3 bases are TGTGCCATAGAGAGCTCCTACGAGCAGTACTTC. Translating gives CAIESSYEQYF.

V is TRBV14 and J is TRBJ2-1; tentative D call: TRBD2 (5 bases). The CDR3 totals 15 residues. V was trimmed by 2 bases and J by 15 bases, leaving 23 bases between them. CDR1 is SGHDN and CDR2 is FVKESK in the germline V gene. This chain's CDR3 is CASSQLMGSGAYLFF. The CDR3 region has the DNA TGTGCCAGCAGCCAACTAATGGGGAGTGGCGCTTACCTGTTCTTC.

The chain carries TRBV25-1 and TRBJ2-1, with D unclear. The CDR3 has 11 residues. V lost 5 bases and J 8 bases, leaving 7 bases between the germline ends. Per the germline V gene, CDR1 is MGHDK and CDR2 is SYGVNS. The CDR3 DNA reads TGTGCCAGCAGTATTGGCGATGAGCAGTTCTTC. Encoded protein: CASSIGDEQFF.

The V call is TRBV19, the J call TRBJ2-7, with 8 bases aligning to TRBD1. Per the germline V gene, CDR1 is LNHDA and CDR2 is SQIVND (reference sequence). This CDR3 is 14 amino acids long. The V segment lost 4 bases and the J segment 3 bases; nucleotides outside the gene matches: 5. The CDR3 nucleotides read TGTGCCAGTAGTACAGGACAGGGATACTACGAGCAGTACTTC. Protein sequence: CASSTGQGYYEQYF.